These 32 T cell receptor beta chains were all obtained from the same sample, sequenced in a study of cytomegalovirus exposure and HLA in healthy donors. This PCR relied on a set of 60 Vbeta primers and 13 Jbeta primers. Assay used: immunoSEQ multiplex PCR; TCRdb lists only in-frame clones, some missing. The sample has about 39,000 clones. The sequencing sample was made of PBMCs. These receptors all stem from a young woman in good health and CMV-seropositive.

The J gene is TRBJ1-1, the V gene TRBV19; 7 bases match TRBD1. The CDR3 runs 15 residues. Germline V gives CDR1 LNHDA, CDR2 SQIVND (reference sequence). V trimming: 6 bases; J trimming: 0 bases; junction bases outside the gene matches: 7. The CDR3 loop reads CASSLRTGLNTEAFF. Here the CDR3 DNA reads TGTGCCAGTAGCCTTCGGACAGGACTGAACACTGAAGCTTTCTTT.

J is TRBJ2-7 and V is TRBV2, with 7 nucleotides matching TRBD2. The CDR3 sequence is 13 residues long. Trimming at V came to 4 bases and at J to 6 bases, leaving 6 bases not matched to a gene. The germline gives CDR1 SNHLY, CDR2 FYNNEI. CDR3: CASSGGGVGEQYF. In DNA, the CDR3 is TGTGCCAGCAGTGGGGGAGGGGTAGGCGAGCAGTACTTC.

The V and J genes are TRBV7-9 and TRBJ1-2; a weak D match, TRBD1 (6 bases). The V end lost 11 bases, the J end lost 3 bases, and 13 bases lay between the germline ends. Germline values: CDR1 SEHNR, CDR2 FQNEAQ (reference sequence). The CDR3 is made up of 12 amino acids. CDR3 region: CAGEGVYYGYTF. The DNA of the CDR3 is TGTGCCGGGGAGGGGGTCTACTATGGCTACACCTTC.

The V call is TRBV18, the J call TRBJ2-7; perhaps TRBD2 as D (5 bases). V lost 2 bases and J 4 bases, leaving 15 bases between the germline ends. CDR3 length equals 15 residues. CDR1 is KGHSH and CDR2 is LQKENI in the germline V gene. CDR3: CASSPASFWEYEQYF. The DNA of the CDR3 is TGTGCCAGCTCACCAGCAAGTTTCTGGGAGTACGAGCAGTACTTC.

V is TRBV27 and J is TRBJ1-1, with no clear D. CDR3 length equals 13 residues. With 6 bases removed from V and 4 bases from J, the gap between germline ends came to 12 bases. Germline V CDR1 and CDR2: MNHEY, SMNVEV (reference sequence). CDR3 bases: TGTGCCAGCAGCCAGCGCGTAGGCACTGAAGCTTTCTTT. Amino acids: CASSQRVGTEAFF.

V is TRBV4-1 and J is TRBJ1-5; 8 bases map to TRBD1. Germline CDR1 MGHRA, CDR2 YSYEKL. V lost 0 bases to trimming and J lost 0 bases; unmatched junction nucleotides: 4. The CDR3 is made up of 17 amino acids. CDR3 amino acids: CASSQEGTGYSNQPQHF. The CDR3, as DNA: TGCGCCAGCAGCCAAGAAGGGACAGGTTATAGCAATCAGCCCCAGCATTTT.

The chain combines TRBV6-5 with TRBJ1-5, with TRBD1 matching 8 bases. V was pared by 5 bases and J by 7 bases, with 7 bases of the junction left unmatched. CDR3 length: 14 residues. The V gene's germline CDR1 is MNHEY and CDR2 SVGAGI. CDR3 bases: TGTGCCAGCAGTCCGGACAGGGAACTACAGCCCCAGCATTTT. Translation gives CASSPDRELQPQHF.

The V call is TRBV28, the J call TRBJ2-7; 8 bases are shared with TRBD1. CDR1 is MDHEN and CDR2 is SYDVKM in the germline V gene. With V trimmed by 5 bases and J by 3 bases, 9 bases remained unmatched. The CDR3 is 15 amino acids. The CDR3 DNA follows: TGTGCCAGCAGTAAAGGACAGGGCGCCAACTACGAGCAGTACTTC. Translating it yields CASSKGQGANYEQYF.

This rearrangement joins TRBV7-2 to TRBJ2-2, with 11 positions matching TRBD1. The V and J ends lost 3 bases and 2 bases, in that order; junction bases with no gene match: 8. Germline V gene data show CDR1 as SGHTA and CDR2 as FQGNSA. This CDR3 spans 18 amino acids. CDR3 protein: CASSFPRTGGTNTGELFF. The CDR3 DNA reads TGTGCCAGCAGCTTCCCAAGGACAGGGGGCACTAACACCGGGGAGCTGTTTTTT.

The gene calls are TRBV29-1 and TRBJ2-7, with 7 bases that match TRBD1. This CDR3 is 13 amino acids long. From germline, CDR1 is SQVTM and CDR2 ANQGSEA. V was pared by 6 bases and J by 4 bases, with 9 bases of the junction left unmatched. Here the CDR3 reads CSVGDSLAYEQYF. The CDR3 nucleotides are TGCAGCGTGGGGGACAGCTTAGCGTACGAGCAGTACTTC.

This chain joins TRBV11-3 and TRBJ2-2, with 9 positions matching TRBD1. Germline assignment: CDR1 SGHNT and CDR2 YENEEA. Unmatched junction bases numbered 1, after V lost 4 bases and J lost 1 base. CDR3 size: 15 residues. In DNA, the CDR3 is TGTGCCAGCAGCTCGGACAGGGGGAACACCGGGGAGCTGTTTTTT. Its translation: CASSSDRGNTGELFF.

V usage is TRBV14 and J usage is TRBJ2-5; D uncertain. Between the trimmed V and J ends, which lost 5 bases and 5 bases, there was a span of 9 bases. Germline lookup yields CDR1 SGHDN and CDR2 FVKESK. The CDR3 extends over 12 amino acids. CDR3 DNA: TGTGCCAGCAGCTTCTACCGGGAGACCCAGTACTTC. Protein product: CASSFYRETQYF.

The chain recombines TRBV11-2 with TRBJ1-1; D ambiguous. V gave up 5 bases and J gave up 0 bases, with 10 bases separating them. Germline CDR1 SGHAT, CDR2 FQNNGV. This CDR3 contains 14 residues. In DNA form, the CDR3 reads TGTGCCAGCAGCCCCGTCGGGGTGAACACTGAAGCTTTCTTT. Translation gives CASSPVGVNTEAFF.

This rearrangement joins TRBV5-1 to TRBJ1-3, with D unresolved. The germline V and J ends were trimmed by 0 bases and 4 bases, with 14 bases remaining between them. The length of the CDR3 is 16 residues. CDR1 is SGHRS and CDR2 is YFSETQ in the germline V gene. CDR3 nucleotide sequence: TGCGCCAGCAGCTTGGACCCAGTCGGAGGAGGAAACACCATATATTTT. Its protein product is CASSLDPVGGGNTIYF. Using reference TRBV5-1 and TRBJ1-3 for the parts outside the CDR3, the full variable domain is KAGVTQTPRYLIKTRGQQVTLSCSPISGHRSVSWYQQTPGQGLQFLFEYFSETQRNKGNFPGRFSGRQFSNSRSEMNVSTLELGDSALYLCASSLDPVGGGNTIYFGEGSWLTVV.

The chain links TRBV7-8 to TRBJ1-4; no clear D gene. The V and J ends lost 5 bases and 15 bases respectively, with 19 bases between them. Germline V CDR1 and CDR2: SGHVS, FQNEAQ. CDR3 length: 13 residues. The CDR3 coding sequence is TGTGCCAGCAGCCAACTCCTAGGCCCCGAGGTGTTTTTT. It specifies CASSQLLGPEVFF.

The rearrangement links TRBV30 to TRBJ2-5, with D unclear. V was shortened by 0 bases and J by 4 bases, with 9 bases between the two germline ends. CDR1 is GTSNPN, CDR2 SVGIG, per germline (reference sequence). The CDR3 consists of 13 residues. The CDR3 DNA is TGTGCCTGGAGTGTACAGCCTGGAGAGACCCAGTACTTC. Its translation: CAWSVQPGETQYF.

CDR3 sequence reads: CASSLSPVSGGTQYF. CDR3 nucleotides: TGTGCCAGCAGTTTATCCCCGGTCTCGGGGGGTACGCAGTATTTT. J is TRBJ2-3 and V is TRBV27; 7 bases line up with TRBD2. With 0 bases clipped from V and 8 bases from J, the junction kept 8 bases outside the gene matches. This CDR3 has 15 residues. Germline CDR1 MNHEY, CDR2 SMNVEV (reference sequence).

J is TRBJ1-5 and V is TRBV28; D ambiguous. Between the trimmed V and J ends, which lost 3 bases and 2 bases, there was a span of 11 bases. The CDR3 contains 15 residues. Germline CDR1 and CDR2: MDHEN and SYDVKM. The CDR3 protein is CASSFVGGGNQPQHF. The CDR3 DNA follows: TGTGCCAGCAGTTTCGTGGGCGGGGGCAATCAGCCCCAGCATTTT.

This chain uses TRBV12-5 with TRBJ1-2, with a tentative D call TRBD1 (5 bases). The CDR3 contains 17 residues. Deletions cut 1 base from V and 7 bases from J, with 22 bases between. Germline CDR1 LGHNT, CDR2 FRNRAP. CDR3 amino acids: CASGLAPTRVSQAGYTF. The CDR3 region has the DNA TGTGCTAGTGGTTTGGCGCCAACCAGGGTCTCCCAGGCTGGCTACACCTTC.

This chain connects TRBV9 to TRBJ1-3; D is uncertain. Germline CDR1 reads SGDLS; CDR2 reads YYNGEE. This CDR3 is built from 14 residues. V was cut by 0 bases and J by 1 base, with 5 bases left in between. CDR3 protein: CASSVDQSGNTIYF. The CDR3 coding sequence is TGTGCCAGCAGCGTAGATCAGTCTGGAAACACCATATATTTT.

With regard to this clone: Other DNA sequences within the sample encode an identical CDR3. The chain uses TRBV7-9 and TRBJ1-1, with a tentative D call TRBD1 (6 bases). Germline-derived CDR1 and CDR2 are SEHNR and FQNEAQ (reference sequence). V was pared by 1 base and J by 0 bases, with 6 bases between. The CDR3 runs to 14 residues. CDR3 sequence: CASSLGGLNTEAFF. In DNA, the CDR3 is TGTGCCAGCAGCTTAGGGGGGCTGAACACTGAAGCTTTCTTT.

The chain couples TRBV7-9 to TRBJ2-7; no clear D gene. The V end was cut by 0 bases, the J end by 7 bases, with 4 bases between. Germline V CDR1 and CDR2: SEHNR, FQNEAQ (reference sequence). The CDR3 consists of 11 residues. The DNA of the CDR3 is TGTGCCAGCAGCTTAGCGGAGGAGCAGTACTTC. Its translation: CASSLAEEQYF.

This chain links TRBV4-1 with TRBJ1-2, with 8 bases lining up with TRBD1. V lost 3 bases, J lost 6 bases, and 6 bases stayed unmatched. CDR1 is MGHRA and CDR2 is YSYEKL in the germline V gene. This CDR3 has 14 residues. CDR3 bases: TGCGCCAGCAGCCAGACAGGGGCGGAGAATGGCTACACCTTC. This sequence encodes CASSQTGAENGYTF.

The chain recombines TRBV5-1 with TRBJ2-5; 11 nucleotides line up with TRBD2. Per the germline V gene, CDR1 is SGHRS and CDR2 is YFSETQ. The CDR3 sequence is 15 residues long. Trimming removed 2 bases from V and 5 bases from J; junction bases left unmatched: 5. CDR3 DNA: TGCGCCAGCAGCTTTAGCGGGGGGGCCCGGGAGACCCAGTACTTC. Its protein product is CASSFSGGARETQYF. Drawing the rest from reference TRBV5-1 and TRBJ2-5, the complete variable domain is KAGVTQTPRYLIKTRGQQVTLSCSPISGHRSVSWYQQTPGQGLQFLFEYFSETQRNKGNFPGRFSGRQFSNSRSEMNVSTLELGDSALYLCASSFSGGARETQYFGPGTRLLVL.

Here the CDR3 reads CASSDFGQGNQPQHF. The DNA of the CDR3 is TGTGCCAGCAGCGATTTCGGACAGGGGAATCAGCCCCAGCATTTT. J is TRBJ1-5 and V is TRBV6-1, with TRBD1 identical over 9 bases. Germline CDR1 and CDR2: MNHNS and SASEGT. This CDR3 has 15 residues. V lost 6 bases to trimming and J lost 4 bases; unmatched junction nucleotides: 7.

The rearrangement uses TRBV28 and TRBJ1-1; TRBD1 might be the D (6 bases). V lost 4 bases, J lost 5 bases, and 8 bases lay in between. Per germline, CDR1 MDHEN and CDR2 SYDVKM. The CDR3 spans 12 residues. CDR3 nucleotides: TGTGCCAGCAGTTGGACAGCGACTGAAGCTTTCTTT. Protein sequence: CASSWTATEAFF.

This chain connects TRBV7-9 to TRBJ2-5; D unresolved. The CDR3 is 13 amino acids. The V gene's germline CDR1 is SEHNR and CDR2 FQNEAQ (reference sequence). Between the trimmed V and J ends, which lost 1 base and 3 bases, there was a span of 6 bases. CDR3 bases: TGTGCCAGCAGCTTAGACAGAGAAGAGACCCAGTACTTC. Encoded protein: CASSLDREETQYF. Variable domain in full (rest from reference TRBV7-9 and TRBJ2-5): DTGVSQNPRHKITKRGQNVTFRCDPISEHNRLYWYRQTLGQGPEFLTYFQNEAQLEKSRLLSDRFSAERPKGSFSTLEIQRTEQGDSAMYLCASSLDREETQYFGPGTRLLVL.

This chain joins TRBV5-4 and TRBJ2-7; 7 nucleotides match TRBD2. V trimming: 3 bases; J trimming: 3 bases; junction bases outside the gene matches: 6. CDR3 length equals 14 residues. CDR1 SGHNT and CDR2 YYREEE come from the germline V gene (reference sequence). CDR3 in DNA: TGTGCCAGCAGCTGGGGGGGAGGGGACTACGAGCAGTACTTC. Protein: CASSWGGGDYEQYF.

This chain joins TRBV19 and TRBJ2-5; maybe TRBD1 (6 bases). The CDR3 has 14 amino acids. From germline, CDR1 is LNHDA and CDR2 SQIVND (reference sequence). The V and J ends lost 5 bases and 4 bases respectively, with 14 bases between them. The CDR3 bases are TGTGCCAGTAGTGTGCAGGGGCGAAGAGAGACCCAGTACTTC. It encodes CASSVQGRRETQYF.

CDR3 nucleotides: TGCGCCAGCGGGAAGGTTGGACAGGGTAACGACGAGCAGTACTTC. Translating gives CASGKVGQGNDEQYF. The genes are TRBV5-1 and TRBJ2-7, with 8 positions matching TRBD1. V dropped 7 bases and J dropped 5; count of bases not matched to a gene: 14. The CDR3 totals 15 residues. Germline V lookup: CDR1 SGHRS, CDR2 YFSETQ.

The chain has TRBV10-3 and TRBJ2-5; a possible D gene is TRBD1 (6 bases). The germline V gene has CDR1 ENHRY and CDR2 SYGVKD. Trimming cost V 6 bases and J 5 bases, with 16 bases left between them. The CDR3 is 14 residues long. This CDR3 reads CAIRDSRSGETQYF. CDR3 nucleotide sequence: TGTGCCATCAGGGACAGTCGGTCCGGGGAGACCCAGTACTTC.

The chain uses TRBV23-1 and TRBJ1-2; no reliable D call. TRBV23-1 is identified as an open reading frame with a role that is uncertain. This CDR3 is 15 amino acids long. With 8 bases removed from V and 2 bases from J, the gap between germline ends came to 18 bases. CDR3: CASLRGAVVNYGYTF. The CDR3 coding sequence is TGCGCCAGCTTGCGGGGTGCAGTGGTGAACTATGGCTACACCTTC.